The 22 T cell receptor beta chains below all came from one sample that was sequenced in a study of blood T cell repertoires in COVID-19 (dated by TCRdb to 2018 to 2020). Library prep was done by the immunoSEQ multiplex PCR assay. The clones in this table, taken by TCRdb from immuneACCESS, are in-frame only. Not every clone is retained; where verified, under half of the shortfall comes from an unresolved V gene, and the cause of the rest is unknown. In all, the sample holds about 290,000 clones, and roughly nine tenths of those were seen once. More than 9.5% of the sample lies in the top ten. Sequencing used peripheral blood. The receptors were gathered from a woman aged 25 to 39 with COVID-19, enrolled during active disease.

As for this clone: Since a much larger clone is just one base distant, this may be a read error. This sequence joins TRBV27 and TRBJ2-1; D is perhaps TRBD2 (5 bases). The CDR3 spans 15 residues. V lost 2 bases and J 0 bases, leaving 8 bases between the germline ends. Germline assignment: CDR1 MNHEY and CDR2 SMNVEV (reference sequence). CDR3 residues: CASSLVGSSYNEQFF. CDR3 nucleotides: TGTGCCAGCAGTTTAGTGGGGAGCTCCTACAATGAGCAGTTCTTC.

The chain couples TRBV19 to TRBJ1-2, with a tentative D call TRBD1 (5 bases). The CDR3 totals 18 residues. V was clipped by 2 bases and J by 4 bases, with 23 bases between them. Germline assignment: CDR1 LNHDA and CDR2 SQIVND (reference sequence). The CDR3, as DNA: TGTGCCAGTAGTATATACGTTCCGTCTTTTGGGGCCCGCTATGGCTACACCTTC. Its translation: CASSIYVPSFGARYGYTF.

CDR3 protein: CASSVYNEQYF. In DNA, the CDR3 is TGTGCCAGCAGTGTATATAACGAGCAGTACTTC. The rearrangement uses TRBV25-1 and TRBJ2-7; no clear D. The CDR3 runs to 11 residues. Trimming removed 4 bases from V and 5 bases from J, with 6 bases in between. Germline loops: CDR1 MGHDK, CDR2 SYGVNS.

The chain has TRBV5-1 and TRBJ1-6; a possible D gene is TRBD1 (5 bases). The ends were cut back, 5 bases at V and 0 bases at J, with 9 bases in the middle. This CDR3 is built from 15 residues. Germline V gives CDR1 SGHRS, CDR2 YFSETQ. In nucleotides, the CDR3 is TGCGCCAGCAGACAGGTGACCTCCTATAATTCACCCCTCCACTTT. Translation: CASRQVTSYNSPLHF.

The chain couples TRBV28 to TRBJ1-6; maybe TRBD1 (5 bases). Germline V gives CDR1 MDHEN, CDR2 SYDVKM. CDR3 length: 13 residues. V was trimmed by 8 bases and J by 8 bases, leaving 13 bases between them. The DNA for the CDR3 is TGTGCCAGCGAGGCCCTAGGGGATTCACCCCTCCACTTT. This gives the protein CASEALGDSPLHF.

The rearrangement joins TRBV5-1 to TRBJ1-5; TRBD1 matches at 8 bases. The CDR3 loop spans 14 amino acids. Germline V lookup: CDR1 SGHRS, CDR2 YFSETQ. V was pared by 4 bases and J by 7 bases, with 7 bases of the junction left unmatched. Written as DNA, the CDR3 is TGCGCCAGCAGCGAGACAGGGGAGGAGCAGCCCCAGCATTTT. Translated: CASSETGEEQPQHF. The complete variable domain, with remaining parts taken from reference TRBV5-1 and TRBJ1-5, reads KAGVTQTPRYLIKTRGQQVTLSCSPISGHRSVSWYQQTPGQGLQFLFEYFSETQRNKGNFPGRFSGRQFSNSRSEMNVSTLELGDSALYLCASSETGEEQPQHFGDGTRLSIL.

This chain links TRBV2 with TRBJ1-2; no firm D call. The V end lost 7 bases, the J end lost 2 bases, and 11 bases lay between the germline ends. The germline V gene encodes CDR1 SNHLY and CDR2 FYNNEI. CDR3 size: 13 residues. The CDR3 coding sequence is TGTGCCAGCATTGGGCTCCGGAACTATGGCTACACCTTC. As protein: CASIGLRNYGYTF.

V and J are TRBV27 and TRBJ2-3, with D unresolved. CDR1 and CDR2 (germline): MNHEY, SMNVEV (reference sequence). V was trimmed by 2 bases and J by 1 base, leaving 7 bases between them. The CDR3 length is 14 residues. CDR3 residues: CASSLAVGTDTQYF. CDR3 DNA sequence: TGTGCCAGCAGTTTAGCGGTAGGCACAGATACGCAGTATTTT.

The V and J genes are TRBV7-8 and TRBJ2-3; the D is unclear. The V end lost 3 bases, the J end lost 6 bases, and 10 bases lay between the germline ends. This CDR3 region has 13 residues. Germline loops: CDR1 SGHVS, CDR2 FQNEAQ. This CDR3 reads CASSLEFGDTQYF. CDR3 sequence (DNA): TGTGCCAGCAGCTTGGAGTTTGGGGATACGCAGTATTTT.

The rearrangement links TRBV6-5 to TRBJ1-3; no reliable D call. There are 11 residues in the CDR3. Germline assignment: CDR1 MNHEY and CDR2 SVGAGI. Trimming removed 7 bases at V and 4 bases at J, with 5 bases between. This CDR3 is CASTGGNTIYF. DNA of the CDR3: TGTGCCAGCACCGGGGGAAACACCATATATTTT.

The chain couples TRBV5-1 to TRBJ2-3; D possibly corresponds to TRBD1 (5 bases). This CDR3 has 13 amino acids. V was trimmed by 0 bases and J by 5 bases, leaving 7 bases between them. Germline V CDR1 and CDR2: SGHRS, YFSETQ. The CDR3 loop reads CASSLEGRDTQYF. The CDR3 nucleotides are TGCGCCAGCAGCTTGGAGGGGCGAGATACGCAGTATTTT.

The chain links TRBV19 to TRBJ1-6, with TRBD1 matching over 7 bases. The V and J ends lost 1 base and 5 bases, in that order; junction bases with no gene match: 2. The CDR3 totals 15 residues. Germline CDR1 and CDR2: LNHDA and SQIVND (reference sequence). CDR3 sequence: CASSIGGTDNSPLHF. The CDR3 coding sequence is TGTGCCAGTAGTATAGGAGGGACAGATAATTCACCCCTCCACTTT.

V usage is TRBV7-8 and J usage is TRBJ1-1; D may be TRBD1 (5 bases). The CDR3 loop spans 14 amino acids. The ends were cut back, 6 bases at V and 2 bases at J, with 13 bases in the middle. CDR1 is SGHVS, CDR2 FQNEAQ, per germline. This CDR3 reads CASSFRVDNTEAFF. DNA of the CDR3: TGTGCCAGCAGTTTCAGGGTTGATAACACTGAAGCTTTCTTT.

CDR3 in DNA: TGTGCCACCCCCGGGAGTGGGGAGCTGTTTTTT. This codes for CATPGSGELFF. The chain carries TRBV21-1 and TRBJ2-2; the DNA was not used to check the table's D call, TRBD2. TRBV21-1 is given as a pseudogene. CDR3 length equals 11 residues.

This clone appeared once. The chain joins TRBV28 to TRBJ1-6; D is possibly TRBD1 (6 bases). The CDR3 covers 16 residues. Trimming removed 6 bases from V and 8 bases from J, with 20 bases in between. CDR1 MDHEN and CDR2 SYDVKM come from the germline V gene. The CDR3 region has the DNA TGTGCCAGCAGCCACGGTATTACAGGGAATCATTCACCCCTCCACTTT. It codes for CASSHGITGNHSPLHF.

The chain has TRBV6-1 and TRBJ2-7; D is ambiguous. Germline V gene data show CDR1 as MNHNS and CDR2 as SASEGT. This CDR3 has 13 amino acids. Trimming stripped 1 base from V and 3 bases from J, with 7 bases between. As DNA, the CDR3 is TGTGCCAGCAGTGAAGGCGCGGTCTACGAGCAGTACTTC. It codes for CASSEGAVYEQYF.

The CDR3 protein is CASSQDQNYNYGYTF. As DNA, the CDR3 is TGCGCCAGCAGCCAAGATCAGAATTATAACTATGGCTACACCTTC. The rearrangement uses TRBV4-1 and TRBJ1-2; D is uncertain. The V gene's germline CDR1 is MGHRA and CDR2 YSYEKL. V lost 0 bases and J 1 base, leaving 9 bases between the germline ends. The CDR3 spans 15 residues.

The chain combines TRBV19 with TRBJ1-2; D not certain. V lost 3 bases, J lost 2 bases, and 7 bases lay in between. This CDR3 has 13 residues. Germline lookup yields CDR1 LNHDA and CDR2 SQIVND (reference sequence). The CDR3 reads CASSMSRNYGYTF. In DNA, the CDR3 is TGTGCCAGTAGTATGAGTCGGAACTATGGCTACACCTTC.

V and J are TRBV15 and TRBJ2-1, with 9 bases fitting TRBD2. Germline V gene lookup returns CDR1 LNHNV and CDR2 YYDKDF (reference sequence). This CDR3 comprises 16 residues. The junction had 3 bases not matched to a gene; V was cut back by 0 bases and J by 3 bases. The CDR3 spells CATSRDAGGIYNEQFF. CDR3 nucleotide sequence: TGTGCCACCAGCAGAGATGCGGGGGGGATCTACAATGAGCAGTTCTTC.

The V and J genes are TRBV19 and TRBJ1-5; a possible D gene is TRBD1 (5 bases). V was pared by 4 bases and J by 4 bases, with 11 bases between. CDR3 length: 14 amino acids. Per the germline V gene, CDR1 is LNHDA and CDR2 is SQIVND (reference sequence). CDR3 region: CASSTQGTNQPQHF. The CDR3 nucleotides read TGTGCCAGTAGTACCCAGGGAACAAATCAGCCCCAGCATTTT. Full variable domain (rest looked up from reference TRBV19 and TRBJ1-5): DGGITQSPKYLFRKEGQNVTLSCEQNLNHDAMYWYRQDPGQGLRLIYYSQIVNDFQKGDIAEGYSVSREKKESFPLTVTSAQKNPTAFYLCASSTQGTNQPQHFGDGTRLSIL.

The chain joins TRBV27 to TRBJ2-7; 7 bases agree with TRBD1. Germline CDR1 reads MNHEY; CDR2 reads SMNVEV (reference sequence). The CDR3 is 15 amino acids. V lost 9 bases, J lost 4 bases, and 15 bases stayed unmatched. The CDR3 reads CASQRVQGPGYEQYF. As DNA, the CDR3 is TGTGCCAGTCAAAGGGTACAGGGGCCGGGGTACGAGCAGTACTTC.

This clone appeared a single time. The chain recombines TRBV2 with TRBJ1-2, with D uncertain. V gave up 6 bases and J gave up 6 bases, with 17 bases separating them. The CDR3 consists of 14 residues. Germline assignment: CDR1 SNHLY and CDR2 FYNNEI. CDR3 sequence (DNA): TGTGCCAGCAGCGTGGCGGGGTTTTTGGATGGCTACACCTTC. Encoded protein: CASSVAGFLDGYTF.